This T cell receptor beta chain was recorded in a study of patients and donors after allogeneic stem cell transplantation. This clonotype was seen a few times. TCRdb passed the RT-PCR reads through MiXCR, listing each CDR3 protein once. The repertoire includes roughly 940,000 distinct CDR3 sequences, roughly 17% of them detected once, and around 6% sits in the top ten. Germline assignment: CDR1 KGHDR and CDR2 SFDVKD. The CDR3 loop spans 14 amino acids. The V gene lost 3 bases and the J gene lost 0 bases, with 8 bases spanning the gap. What was sequenced was blood, either unsorted or a sorted T cell fraction (not recorded which). The TCR comes from a human donor who was either an allogeneic HSCT recipient or a stem cell or donor lymphocyte infusion donor (not recorded which). It is not recorded whose cells these are; they may come from a transplant donor. The chain has TRBV24-1 and TRBJ2-7; D is unclear. Written as DNA, the CDR3 is TGTGCCACCAGTGATCCCTTTATCTCCTACGAGCAGTACTTC. This codes for CATSDPFISYEQYF.